This is a list of T cell receptor beta chains from one sample in a study of OX40 agonist ivuxolimab in advanced cancers. Using immunoSEQ multiplex PCR, the repertoire was profiled, and TCRdb retains in-frame clones only, with some absent. The table lists around 80,000 clones, roughly four fifths of them singletons. The specimen was CD4+ or CD8+ T cells sorted from blood, collected in a trial of the OX40 agonist ivuxolimab. These TCRs come from an adult with an advanced solid tumor such as melanoma, head and neck, liver or kidney cancer. The CDR3 runs from the conserved cysteine through the conserved F or W. The D gene is left open where the match is weak. Only some rows state a clone size, as once, few, many or a class for expanded clones.

TRBD1,.,TRBV2,TRBJ1-2,CASSASGQNYGYTF,TGTGCCAGCAGTGCCTCGGGACAGAACTATGGCTACACCTTC
.,.,TRBV5-1,TRBJ2-5,CASSWGTSTDSETQYF,TGCGCCAGCAGCTGGGGGACCTCAACTGACAGCGAGACCCAGTACTTC
.,once,TRBV5-1,TRBJ2-7,CASSFGDRSSYEQYF,TGCGCCAGCAGCTTCGGCGACAGGAGCTCCTACGAGCAGTACTTC
TRBD1,.,TRBV28,TRBJ2-7,CASSLYRGKQYF,TGTGCCAGCAGTTTGTACAGGGGAAAACAGTACTTC
.,.,TRBV29-1,TRBJ2-3,CSVDQGADTQYF,TGCAGCGTTGACCAGGGCGCAGATACGCAGTATTTT
.,.,TRBV2,TRBJ2-5,CASSPRVGGETQYF,TGTGCCAGCAGTCCCCGAGTGGGAGGAGAGACCCAGTACTTC
TRBD2,.,TRBV14,TRBJ2-1,CASSLTSGRLDEQFF,TGTGCCAGCAGTCTGACTAGCGGGAGACTGGATGAGCAGTTCTTC
TRBD1,.,TRBV5-4,TRBJ2-5,CASSLAGGSGETQYF,TGTGCCAGCAGCTTGGCAGGGGGCAGCGGAGAGACCCAGTACTTC
.,few,TRBV5-1,TRBJ1-2,CASSLLNRANYGYTF,TGCGCCAGCAGCTTATTGAACAGAGCTAACTATGGCTACACCTTC
.,.,TRBV6-6,TRBJ2-1,CASSYSSGPAHEQFF,TGTGCCAGCAGTTACTCGTCAGGGCCCGCTCATGAGCAGTTCTTC
TRBD1,.,TRBV5-4,TRBJ1-5,CASNPSMRQGNSNQPQHF,TGTGCCAGCAACCCCTCAATGCGACAGGGGAATAGCAATCAGCCCCAGCATTTT
TRBD1,.,TRBV19,TRBJ1-5,CASSRTGDGQPQHF,TGTGCCAGTAGCAGGACAGGGGACGGTCAGCCCCAGCATTTT
.,.,TRBV9,TRBJ2-3,CASSAGMYQDTQYF,TGTGCCAGCAGCGCCGGAATGTACCAGGATACGCAGTATTTT
.,.,TRBV6-1,TRBJ1-2,CASSMGHNYGYTF,TGTGCCAGCAGCATGGGACATAACTATGGCTACACCTTC
.,.,TRBV5-1,TRBJ2-5,CASSLAGTRQETQYF,TGCGCCAGCAGCTTGGCAGGGACACGACAAGAGACCCAGTACTTC
.,.,TRBV28,TRBJ2-7,CASSLVGAYEQYF,TGTGCCAGCAGCCTAGTGGGGGCCTACGAGCAGTACTTC
.,.,TRBV11-2,TRBJ2-7,CASSLVRTPYEQYF,TGTGCCAGCAGCTTAGTACGAACTCCCTACGAGCAGTACTTC
TRBD1,.,TRBV5-4,TRBJ1-4,CASSLDPGTDEKLFF,TGTGCCAGCAGCTTGGACCCCGGGACAGATGAAAAACTGTTTTTT
TRBD2,.,TRBV14,TRBJ2-1,CASSQKAAGRSTRVVGFF,TGTGCCAGCAGCCAGAAGGCAGCGGGACGCTCGACAAGGGTCGTAGGGTTCTTC
TRBD2,.,TRBV9,TRBJ2-2,CASSVEPAGVHTGELFF,TGTGCCAGCAGCGTAGAGCCAGCGGGAGTTCACACCGGGGAGCTGTTTTTT
.,.,TRBV18,TRBJ1-3,CASSPGTGNTIYF,TGTGCCAGCTCACCAGGGACGGGAAACACCATATATTTT
.,.,TRBV9,TRBJ2-1,CASSATGNDNEQFF,TGTGCCAGCAGCGCTACAGGCAACGACAATGAGCAGTTCTTC
TRBD1,.,TRBV7-2,TRBJ1-5,CASSSQTGRSNQPQHF,TGTGCCAGCAGCTCTCAGACAGGGAGAAGCAATCAGCCCCAGCATTTT
.,few,TRBV7-2,TRBJ2-3,CASNIYTDTQYF,TGTGCCAGCAACATCTACACAGATACGCAGTATTTT
.,.,TRBV5-6,TRBJ1-3,CASSIDAGLSGNTIYF,TGTGCCAGCAGCATAGACGCCGGTCTCTCTGGAAACACCATATATTTT
TRBD2,.,TRBV4-1,TRBJ2-1,CASSPAGLSYNEQFF,TGCGCCAGCAGCCCAGCGGGACTCTCCTACAATGAGCAGTTCTTC
TRBD1,medium-sized,TRBV28,TRBJ2-2,CASSLGDSPTGELFF,TGTGCCAGCAGTTTAGGGGACAGCCCAACCGGGGAGCTGTTTTTT
TRBD1,.,TRBV28,TRBJ2-1,CASSQPTTGQYNEQFF,TGTGCCAGCAGCCAACCGACGACAGGGCAATACAATGAGCAGTTCTTC
TRBD2,.,TRBV7-2,TRBJ2-3,CASSLRVGRVDTQYF,TGTGCCAGCAGCTTAAGGGTAGGGAGGGTTGATACGCAGTATTTT
.,.,TRBV6-6,TRBJ2-2,CAIQGGNTGELFF,TGTGCCATCCAGGGGGGGAACACCGGGGAGCTGTTTTTT
.,.,TRBV2,TRBJ1-4,CASSERPTNEKLFF,TGTGCCAGCAGTGAACGCCCAACTAATGAAAAACTGTTTTTT
TRBD1,.,TRBV7-7,TRBJ1-1,CASSPWTGGETEAFF,TGTGCCAGCAGCCCATGGACAGGGGGAGAGACTGAAGCTTTCTTT
.,.,TRBV5-6,TRBJ2-7,CASSHQGLDEQYF,TGTGCCAGCAGCCACCAGGGGTTGGATGAGCAGTACTTC
.,.,TRBV5-4,TRBJ2-2,CASSLVGGGELFF,TGTGCCAGCAGCTTGGTTGGCGGCGGGGAGCTGTTTTTT
.,few,TRBV27,TRBJ1-1,CASSLNVLNTEAFF,TGTGCCAGCAGTTTGAATGTATTGAACACTGAAGCTTTCTTT
TRBD1,once,TRBV6-5,TRBJ1-2,CASSPDRDYGYTF,TGTGCCAGCAGCCCGGACAGGGACTATGGCTACACCTTC
.,.,TRBV19,TRBJ2-7,CASSPSFAGRYEQYF,TGTGCCAGTAGTCCTTCTTTTGCGGGACGCTACGAGCAGTACTTC
.,.,TRBV7-2,TRBJ2-5,CASRRGPYQQETQYF,TGTGCCAGCAGACGCGGACCTTACCAACAAGAGACCCAGTACTTC
.,.,TRBV6-1,TRBJ2-1,CASSAGPGLYNEQFF,TGTGCCAGCAGTGCCGGCCCCGGACTCTACAATGAGCAGTTCTTC
.,few,TRBV6-5,TRBJ2-6,CASSYLATGANVLTF,TGTGCCAGCAGTTACTTGGCTACTGGGGCCAACGTCCTGACTTTC
TRBD1,.,TRBV19,TRBJ2-6,CASDRGSPSGANVLTF,TGTGCCAGTGACAGGGGATCCCCCTCTGGGGCCAACGTCCTGACTTTC
TRBD1,.,TRBV28,TRBJ1-5,CASSFTGTGGIQPQHF,TGTGCCAGCAGTTTCACCGGGACAGGGGGAATTCAGCCCCAGCATTTT
.,few,TRBV21-1,TRBJ2-1,CASSKDTASGRSSPEQFF,TGTGCCAGCAGCAAAGACACGGCTAGCGGGAGGTCCAGCCCTGAGCAGTTCTTC
.,.,TRBV5-4,TRBJ1-3,CASSLGSGAGNTIYF,TGTGCCAGCAGCTTGGGGTCAGGGGCTGGAAACACCATATATTTT
TRBD2,.,TRBV11-2,TRBJ2-2,CASSQGASGSGVPGELFF,TGTGCCAGCAGCCAGGGGGCTAGCGGGAGCGGGGTGCCCGGGGAGCTGTTTTTT
.,.,TRBV7-2,TRBJ2-6,CASSLVAGAGANVLTF,TGTGCCAGCAGCTTAGTCGCAGGGGCTGGGGCCAACGTCCTGACTTTC
TRBD1,.,TRBV5-1,TRBJ2-3,CASSLDRGTDTQYF,TGCGCCAGCAGCTTGGACAGGGGAACAGATACGCAGTATTTT
.,.,TRBV20-1,TRBJ1-2,CSARERGGYTF,TGCAGTGCTAGAGAAAGGGGAGGCTACACCTTC
TRBD1,.,TRBV6-6,TRBJ2-3,CASSYSTGFTDTQYF,TGTGCCAGCAGTTACTCGACAGGGTTCACAGATACGCAGTATTTT
.,.,TRBV9,TRBJ2-1,CASSVEVANEQFF,TGTGCCAGCAGCGTAGAGGTCGCCAATGAGCAGTTCTTC
TRBD1,.,TRBV5-1,TRBJ1-2,CASTTGTGPVYGYTF,TGCGCCAGCACAACCGGGACAGGGCCAGTCTATGGCTACACCTTC
TRBD2,.,TRBV7-9,TRBJ2-5,CASSPGTSGTYQETQYF,TGTGCCAGCAGTCCCGGGACTAGCGGCACATACCAAGAGACCCAGTACTTC
TRBD1,once,TRBV9,TRBJ1-6,CASSVGQDDSPLHF,TGTGCCAGCAGCGTGGGACAGGACGACTCACCCCTCCACTTT
.,.,TRBV5-1,TRBJ1-5,CASSLAADTNQPQHF,TGCGCCAGCAGCTTGGCCGCGGATACCAATCAGCCCCAGCATTTT